The source of this T cell receptor beta chain is a study of early T cells in non-severe SARS-CoV-2 infection. TCRdb re-called the 5' RACE reads with MiXCR, one entry per CDR3 protein. Of around 34,000 distinct CDR3 sequences listed, roughly 4.5% are singletons. Between the trimmed V and J ends, which lost 2 bases and 8 bases, there was a span of 6 bases. From germline, CDR1 is KGHSH and CDR2 LQKENI. This CDR3 has 12 amino acids. The V call is TRBV18, the J call TRBJ1-4; D gene ambiguous. The receptor was derived from an adult who was a healthcare worker with PCR-confirmed SARS-CoV-2 infection or an uninfected control (not recorded which). Sequencing used whole blood. CDR3: CASSPLAEKLFF. CDR3 nucleotides: TGTGCCAGCTCACCATTAGCCGAAAAACTGTTTTTT.